This T cell receptor beta chain was sequenced during a study of T cell responses to AZD1222 COVID-19 vaccine. About the study: Second doses at about 4 or about 12 weeks were pooled.

Some clones are missing from TCRdb's copy, which holds only in-frame ones; the method was immunoSEQ multiplex PCR. This sample has about 120,000 clones, with 88% found just once. Overall study findings and caveats: Close to half of spike-specific TCRs reportedly recognize unmutated variant regions. Spike as a whole was targeted by vaccine-associated CD4 TCRs, dominant at 160-218 and 743-854. Spike-specific TCR breadth rose after two AZD1222 doses, and depth rose as well.

A note on this clone: As yet, its antigen is unknown.

The CDR3 length is 16 residues. V lost 7 bases and J lost 3; bases outside the gene matches: 13. From germline, CDR1 is KGHDR and CDR2 SFDVKD. The TCR sequence derives from an adult in good health. This specimen consisted of peripheral blood, obtained on day 0 of AZD1222 vaccination. This rearrangement joins TRBV24-1 to TRBJ2-7, with 8 bases that match TRBD2. The CDR3: CATRSPGERESYEQYF. The CDR3 bases are TGTGCCACCAGGAGCCCCGGCGAGCGGGAGAGCTACGAGCAGTACTTC.